This T cell receptor beta chain was documented in a study of T cell repertoires in cytomegalovirus infection (dated by TCRdb to the late 2010s). In terms of the full investigation: Peptide stimulations targeted recently identified HLA-C-restricted CMV epitopes, whose presentation resists viral immunomodulation, together with well-studied HLA-B-restricted epitopes. Donor HLA type was relevant to the analysis, because carriage of CMV infection together with the matching HLA type was indicated by public TCR beta signatures.

Concerning this clonotype itself: The antigen it binds to is not known. Nothing much larger sits one base from this clone, and base qualities are not available.

Broad study findings and their caveats: In both this cohort and an independent roughly 350-donor cohort, the cumulative frequency of public TCR beta family members distinguished carriers of CMV infection plus the relevant HLA type. The ex vivo response was dominated by HLA-C-restricted CMV-specific TCR beta clonotypes, and the single most frequent clonotype in two of eight donors was supplied by these HLA-C-restricted clonotypes.

Reading the germline V gene (reference sequence) gives CDR1 MNHNY and CDR2 SVGAGI. The CDR3 contains 15 residues, cysteine and phenylalanine counted. Left in the record is the CDR3 DNA by itself, 45 bases read in frame from the first base. Relative to germline, V is missing 5 bases and J is missing 6 bases, with 8 bases of the junction outside any gene match. Sequencing took place on an Illumina HiSeq 1500. Through fastp at Q25 and MiXCR, TCRdb rebuilt clones from the public reads, retaining in-frame beta chains. CDR3 protein sequences are deduplicated, and each keeps its most common genes and DNA. A total of a few hundred thousand distinct CDR3 sequences appear in this sample, approximately 42% of them only once. The ten top clones hold just under 45% of the sample. This sample's treatment or condition label indicates: in vitro stimulation with specific CMV peptide epitopes to enrich CMV-specific T cells.

The chain uses TRBV6-6 and TRBJ2-1; 9 central nucleotides agree with TRBD2. The TCR sequence derives from a human donor in good health (CMV status not recorded). Some clones in this sample may be carry-over from other donors' samples. The sequencing here drew on cultured PBMCs, taken from culture after CMV antigen stimulation. The CDR3 is CASSVRAGGPNEQFF. The DNA reads TGTGCCAGCAGTGTGCGAGCGGGAGGTCCCAATGAGCAGTTCTTC.